This T cell receptor beta chain was documented in a study of read filtering for tumor transcriptome and immune sequencing. In the study overall: Under ten patients were R-ISS I, approximately 15 were R-ISS II, six or seven were R-ISS III. Per sample, TCR-region reads ranged about 4 to 10.27 million by IR-seq, 85 to 1273 by RNA-seq.

The library was built from approximately 400 ng RNA with molecular barcoded adaptors for alpha/delta and beta/gamma chains. One entry per CDR3 protein results from TCRdb running MiXCR on the reads. The repertoire includes about 130,000 distinct CDR3 sequences, 10% to 15% of them detected once, and about 10% sits in the top ten. Study findings and constraints: IR-seq captured clonotypes deeper and more reliably than RNA-seq. The sorted CD138-negative fraction was a mixed bone marrow immune population, not purified T cells.

With respect to this clonotype: Its antigen is currently unknown.

This receptor was obtained from a donor at least 40 years old with multiple myeloma. Input material: a population of CD138-negative cells sorted from bone marrow.

The CDR3 spells CASSFWGLNNEQFF. The DNA for the CDR3 is TGTGCCAGCAGCTTCTGGGGACTCAACAATGAGCAGTTCTTC. The genes are TRBV11-2 and TRBJ2-1; perhaps TRBD2 as D (6 bases). From germline, CDR1 is SGHAT and CDR2 FQNNGV. The V end was cut by 3 bases, the J end by 5 bases, with 11 bases between. The length of the CDR3 is 14 residues.